This T cell receptor beta chain emerged from a study of T cells after yellow fever vaccination. About the study: Low-cell-number fractions were prepared with SMART-Seq v4 Ultra Low Input.

TCRdb re-derived calls from the 5' RACE reads in MiXCR, one entry per CDR3 protein. The sample holds around 340,000 distinct CDR3 sequences, 12% seen once. The ends were cut back, 3 bases at V and 7 bases at J, with 12 bases in the middle. There are 13 residues in the CDR3. This TCR came from a man aged 18 to 29 who received the YFV17D yellow fever vaccine. The J gene is TRBJ1-2, the V gene TRBV12-3 or TRBV12-4; a weak D match, TRBD1 (5 bases). The sequencing used CD4+ T cells sorted from PBMCs, collected 15 days after the yellow fever booster vaccination. The CDR3 coding sequence is TGTGCCAGCAGTTTGCGAGGGGCGGCTGGCTACACCTTC. Translated, it gives CASSLRGAAGYTF.